A single sample gave rise to the 15 T cell receptor beta chains below, sequenced in a study of blood T cell repertoires in COVID-19. Libraries were prepared by immunoSEQ multiplex PCR; TCRdb keeps only in-frame clonotypes and omits some of them. The sample contains around 200,000 clones, about four fifths of which appear only once. The sample consisted of peripheral blood. These receptors were taken from a woman in her forties with active or convalescent COVID-19.

The chain combines TRBV19 with TRBJ1-5; TRBD1 matches at 8 bases. CDR1 and CDR2 from the germline V gene are LNHDA and SQIVND (reference sequence). With V trimmed by 6 bases and J by 0 bases, 7 bases remained unmatched. The CDR3 sequence is 16 residues long. The CDR3 DNA sequence: TGTGCCAGTAGGGACAGGGTGACCTATAGCAATCAGCCCCAGCATTTT. Amino acids: CASRDRVTYSNQPQHF.

V and J are TRBV4-3 and TRBJ2-1; D ambiguous. From germline, CDR1 is LGHNA and CDR2 YSLEER. Trimming took off 1 base at V and 10 bases at J, with 14 bases between the two ends. The CDR3 consists of 14 residues. The CDR3 loop reads CASSQVPKDGEQFF. CDR3 nucleotides: TGCGCCAGCAGCCAAGTACCAAAAGACGGGGAGCAGTTCTTC.

The gene calls are TRBV15 and TRBJ2-7, with 9 bases identical to TRBD1. Germline CDR1 reads LNHNV; CDR2 reads YYDKDF (reference sequence). CDR3 length: 18 amino acids. Unmatched junction bases numbered 11, after V lost 0 bases and J lost 2 bases. The CDR3 is CATSRDLGDGTGPYEQYF. The CDR3 nucleotides are TGTGCCACCAGCAGAGATTTAGGGGACGGGACAGGGCCCTACGAGCAGTACTTC.

Only a few counts were recorded for this clone. The chain employs TRBV7-6 and TRBJ1-6, with a possible D match to TRBD1 (6 bases). Germline CDR1 SGHVS, CDR2 FNYEAQ. The CDR3 has 18 residues. V lost 5 bases and J lost 7, with 24 bases in between. Here the CDR3 reads CASSQGPPRGGRNSPLHF. In DNA form, the CDR3 reads TGTGCCAGCAGCCAGGGGCCCCCGCGAGGGGGTAGGAATTCACCCCTCCACTTT.

The chain joins TRBV18 to TRBJ1-2, with D perhaps TRBD1 (6 bases). The CDR3 extends over 15 amino acids. The germline gives CDR1 KGHSH, CDR2 LQKENI. Trimming removed 0 bases from V and 6 bases from J, with 14 bases in between. The DNA of the CDR3 is TGTGCCAGCTCACCACCATCAGGGGTTGAGAATGGCTACACCTTC. This encodes CASSPPSGVENGYTF.

The chain joins TRBV5-1 to TRBJ1-1; tentative D call: TRBD1 (5 bases). CDR1 and CDR2 from the germline V gene are SGHRS and YFSETQ. The CDR3 runs 14 residues. V lost 0 bases and J 2 bases, leaving 8 bases between the germline ends. The CDR3 protein is CASSLAGTNTEAFF. The CDR3 coding sequence is TGCGCCAGCAGCTTGGCCGGGACTAACACTGAAGCTTTCTTT.

The V call is TRBV3-1 (or the pseudogene TRBV3-2), the J call TRBJ2-3, with 9 bases fitting TRBD2. Germline V gene lookup returns CDR1 LGHDT and CDR2 YNNKEL (reference sequence). V gave up 7 bases and J gave up 5 bases; unmatched junction bases: 10. The length of the CDR3 is 15 residues. CDR3 DNA: TGTGCCAGCAACCCAGGGCTAGCGGGGCTAGATACGCAGTATTTT. It translates to CASNPGLAGLDTQYF.

V gene TRBV5-4 combines with J gene TRBJ2-3, with a weak D call TRBD1 (6 bases). Deletions cut 0 bases from V and 5 bases from J, with 16 bases between. Germline assignment: CDR1 SGHNT and CDR2 YYREEE (reference sequence). The CDR3 covers 16 residues. CDR3 region: CASSLAGTREGDTQYF. Here the CDR3 DNA reads TGTGCCAGCAGCTTGGCTGGGACACGCGAGGGAGATACGCAGTATTTT. Variable domain in full (rest from reference TRBV5-4 and TRBJ2-3): ETGVTQSPTHLIKTRGQQVTLRCSSQSGHNTVSWYQQALGQGPQFIFQYYREEENGRGNFPPRFSGLQFPNYSSELNVNALELDDSALYLCASSLAGTREGDTQYFGPGTRLTVL.

V and J are TRBV28 and TRBJ1-3; 7 nucleotides align to TRBD1. V lost 10 bases and J lost 2; bases outside the gene matches: 5. Germline assignment: CDR1 MDHEN and CDR2 SYDVKM. The CDR3 totals 13 residues. CDR3 nucleotide sequence: TGTGCCACCAGACAGGGTGCTGGAAACACCATATATTTT. It yields the protein CATRQGAGNTIYF.

The V and J genes are TRBV5-1 and TRBJ1-1; 9 bases are shared with TRBD1. V lost 4 bases and J lost 3; bases outside the gene matches: 4. The CDR3 has 14 amino acids. Germline CDR1 is SGHRS and CDR2 is YFSETQ. This chain's CDR3 is CASSARDRDTEAFF. CDR3 DNA: TGCGCCAGCAGCGCCCGGGACAGGGACACTGAAGCTTTCTTT.

Only a few counts were recorded for this clone. V is TRBV5-6 and J is TRBJ1-2, with D perhaps TRBD1 (6 bases). The CDR3 is 16 residues long. The germline gives CDR1 SGHDT, CDR2 YYEEEE. Trimming pared 0 bases from V and 6 bases from J, leaving 18 bases between. CDR3: CASSLVPSGNRDGYTF. The CDR3 coding sequence is TGTGCCAGCAGCTTGGTCCCGTCAGGGAACAGGGATGGCTACACCTTC.

The sample holds a few counts of this clone. The gene calls are TRBV12-3 or TRBV12-4 and TRBJ1-1; TRBD1 matches at 7 bases. The CDR3 is made up of 13 amino acids. The junction had 8 bases not matched to a gene; V was cut back by 6 bases and J by 7 bases. This chain's CDR3 is CASRSTGAVEAFF. In DNA, the CDR3 is TGTGCCAGCAGGTCTACAGGGGCCGTTGAAGCTTTCTTT.

This chain joins TRBV5-1 and TRBJ1-1, with 8 bases fitting TRBD1. Germline V gives CDR1 SGHRS, CDR2 YFSETQ. The CDR3 has 14 amino acids. J lost 3 bases, V lost 2 bases, and 3 bases had no gene match. The CDR3 region has the DNA TGCGCCAGCAGCTTCGTGACAGGGGACACTGAAGCTTTCTTT. Amino acids: CASSFVTGDTEAFF.

The rearrangement joins TRBV6-5 to TRBJ2-1; TRBD2 aligns across 8 bases. CDR3 size: 14 residues. With 5 bases clipped from V and 0 bases from J, the junction kept 0 bases outside the gene matches. Germline V CDR1 and CDR2: MNHEY, SVGAGI. In DNA, the CDR3 is TGTGCCAGCAGTACTAGCGGCTCCTACAATGAGCAGTTCTTC. It translates to CASSTSGSYNEQFF.

This clone was detected many times. The J gene is TRBJ1-2, the V gene TRBV28; possible D gene TRBD1, 6 bases. CDR1 and CDR2 from the germline V gene are MDHEN and SYDVKM. The V end lost 10 bases, the J end lost 6 bases, and 15 bases lay between the germline ends. The CDR3 length is 12 residues. The CDR3 sequence is CATEGQTHGYTF. DNA of the CDR3: TGTGCCACCGAAGGACAGACTCATGGCTACACCTTC.